This T cell receptor (beta chain) came from a study of blood T cell repertoires in COVID-19. Study details: Sources were T cells, B-cell-depleted T cells, or PBMCs; the material itself was cDNA or gDNA.

This clone was detected only once. Repertoires were generated with immunoSEQ multiplex PCR, while TCRdb's copy carries only in-frame clones and drops some. The table lists around 150,000 clones, roughly 88% of them singletons. V was shortened by 4 bases and J by 0 bases, with 10 bases between the two germline ends. This CDR3 is built from 15 residues. CDR1 is LNHDA and CDR2 is SQIVND in the germline V gene (reference sequence). The specimen was peripheral blood. The receptor was isolated from a woman over 75 with active or convalescent COVID-19. The chain joins TRBV19 to TRBJ1-5, with D perhaps matching TRBD1 (6 bases). The CDR3 loop reads CASSTGVHSNQPQHF. The CDR3 coding sequence is TGTGCCAGTAGTACAGGGGTCCATAGCAATCAGCCCCAGCATTTT.